This T cell receptor beta chain was sequenced during a study of spatial heterogeneity in lung cancer. Study as a whole: On average, each unique TCR and UMI combination appeared more than ten times in raw reads.

A distinct unique molecular identifier was carried by each TCR cDNA molecule. MiXCR, applied by TCRdb to the 5' RACE reads, yields one record per CDR3 protein. Of some 10,000 distinct CDR3 sequences in the sample, approximately 6.3% were seen once. This clonotype is classed as medium-sized. Trimming took 1 base from V and 2 from J, leaving 8 bases between them. CDR1 KGHSH and CDR2 LQKENI come from the germline V gene. This CDR3 has 14 amino acids. Described time point: sample taken at primary tumor resection. The donors, approximately 66 patients with untreated early-stage non-small cell lung cancer, provided the samples. Whole RNA was taken from tumor, nontumor lung or frozen PBMC; it was then sequenced unsorted.

The chain joins TRBV18 to TRBJ2-5; D call uncertain. The clonotype comes from a male donor with early-stage non-small cell lung cancer. Material: normal lung tissue next to the tumor, obtained at surgery. CDR3: CASSPRTAQETQYF. CDR3 bases: TGTGCCAGCTCACCACGTACGGCGCAAGAGACCCAGTACTTC. Filled out from reference TRBV18 and TRBJ2-5, the complete variable domain reads NAGVMQNPRHLVRRRGQEARLRCSPMKGHSHVYWYRQLPEEGLKFMVYLQKENIIDESGMPKERFSAEFPKEGPSILRIQQVVRGDSAAYFCASSPRTAQETQYFGPGTRLLVL.